The next 30 T cell receptor beta chains were all read from a single sample in a study of T cell responses to AZD1222 COVID-19 vaccine. Clones were read by immunoSEQ multiplex PCR, and TCRdb kept only the in-frame ones, dropping some. The top ten clones hold around 5% of a sample with more than 95,000 clones, about 93% of them seen once. This material consisted of peripheral blood, taken on day 0 of AZD1222 vaccination. These receptors were taken from an adult in good health.

J is TRBJ1-6 and V is TRBV18, with a possible D match to TRBD1 (6 bases). This CDR3 has 16 amino acids. Germline values: CDR1 KGHSH, CDR2 LQKENI. The germline V and J ends were trimmed by 6 bases and 0 bases, with 12 bases remaining between them. As DNA, the CDR3 is TGTGCCAGCTCGGGGGGCGCCAGCTCCTATAATTCACCCCTCCACTTT. Its translation: CASSGGASSYNSPLHF.

The genes are TRBV4-1 and TRBJ1-5, with a tentative D call TRBD1 (6 bases). The CDR3 sequence is 20 residues long. Deletions cut 2 bases from V and 2 bases from J, with 25 bases between. CDR1 and CDR2 (germline): MGHRA, YSYEKL. The CDR3 reads CASSQRAGVQGDHGNQPQHF. The CDR3 coding sequence is TGCGCCAGCAGCCAAAGGGCGGGGGTACAGGGTGATCATGGCAATCAGCCCCAGCATTTT.

The V gene is TRBV10-2, the J gene TRBJ2-1; possible D gene TRBD2, 6 bases. Trimming shortened V by 2 bases and J by 0 bases, and 14 bases separated the two germline ends. The CDR3 covers 17 residues. Per germline, CDR1 WSHSY and CDR2 SAAADI. The CDR3 DNA follows: TGCGCCAGCAGTGAGCCTCTGGCGGGGAGCTCCTACAATGAGCAGTTCTTC. Translation gives CASSEPLAGSSYNEQFF.

The chain couples TRBV27 to TRBJ2-3, with D hard to call. The CDR3 runs 13 residues. Deletions cut 3 bases from V and 1 base from J, with 5 bases between. Germline lookup yields CDR1 MNHEY and CDR2 SMNVEV (reference sequence). CDR3 protein: CASSFSGTDTQYF. The CDR3 nucleotides read TGTGCCAGCAGTTTTTCTGGCACAGATACGCAGTATTTT.

This chain uses TRBV27 with TRBJ2-1; TRBD2 agrees at 11 bases. Germline V gene sequence: CDR1 MNHEY, CDR2 SMNVEV (reference sequence). V gave up 5 bases and J gave up 3 bases; unmatched junction bases: 3. This CDR3 contains 15 residues. The CDR3, as DNA: TGTGCCAGCAGTCCGACTAGCGGGAACTACAATGAGCAGTTCTTC. This sequence encodes CASSPTSGNYNEQFF.

The chain couples TRBV5-1 to TRBJ1-1, with 8 bases that match TRBD1. The V segment lost 4 bases and the J segment 5 bases; nucleotides outside the gene matches: 4. CDR1 SGHRS and CDR2 YFSETQ come from the germline V gene. The length of the CDR3 is 13 residues. CDR3 region: CASSQTGGTEAFF. CDR3 nucleotides: TGCGCCAGCAGCCAAACAGGGGGGACTGAAGCTTTCTTT. The entire variable domain, with the rest obtained from reference TRBV5-1 and TRBJ1-1, is as follows: KAGVTQTPRYLIKTRGQQVTLSCSPISGHRSVSWYQQTPGQGLQFLFEYFSETQRNKGNFPGRFSGRQFSNSRSEMNVSTLELGDSALYLCASSQTGGTEAFFGQGTRLTVV.

This sequence joins TRBV5-6 and TRBJ2-1; 9 bases line up with TRBD1. In germline, CDR1 is SGHDT, CDR2 YYEEEE. After removal of 3 bases from V and 3 bases from J, the junction contained 4 bases not matched to a gene. The CDR3 covers 15 residues. The CDR3 DNA is TGTGCCAGCAGCTACCACAGGGGGCACTACAATGAGCAGTTCTTC. This encodes CASSYHRGHYNEQFF.

The V call is TRBV20-1, the J call TRBJ2-1; D gene ambiguous. V dropped 7 bases and J dropped 5 bases, with 9 bases sitting between them. The CDR3 covers 11 residues. From germline, CDR1 is DFQATT and CDR2 SNEGSKA (reference sequence). The CDR3 region has the DNA TGCAGTGGTCGTACGAACAATGAGCAGTTCTTC. Its translation: CSGRTNNEQFF.

This clone came up once. The chain recombines TRBV19 with TRBJ1-5, with 7 bases fitting TRBD1. The V and J ends lost 3 bases and 3 bases, in that order; junction bases with no gene match: 11. There are 17 residues in the CDR3. Germline assignment: CDR1 LNHDA and CDR2 SQIVND (reference sequence). The CDR3 DNA follows: TGTGCCAGTAGTATCGCGGGACAGCCAAGACCCAATCAGCCCCAGCATTTT. Its protein is CASSIAGQPRPNQPQHF.

The chain couples TRBV7-2 to TRBJ2-1; D ambiguous. From germline, CDR1 is SGHTA and CDR2 FQGNSA. Trimming cost V 0 bases and J 5 bases, with 11 bases left between them. CDR3 length equals 15 residues. CDR3 amino acids: CASSLAGSTNNEQFF. The CDR3 nucleotides are TGTGCCAGCAGCTTAGCGGGAAGTACAAACAATGAGCAGTTCTTC.

V is TRBV30 and J is TRBJ1-4; unclear D gene. This CDR3 has 12 amino acids. The ends were cut back, 2 bases at V and 9 bases at J, with 10 bases in the middle. Looked up from germline, CDR1 is GTSNPN and CDR2 is SVGIG (reference sequence). The CDR3 region has the DNA TGTGCCTGGAGTATTCTAGGGCAAAAACTGTTTTTT. It codes for CAWSILGQKLFF.

This chain links TRBV24-1 with TRBJ2-7; 13 bases are shared with TRBD2. Germline V gene data show CDR1 as KGHDR and CDR2 as SFDVKD. V shed 2 bases and J 5 bases; nucleotides not matched to a gene: 8. The CDR3 is made up of 17 amino acids. In nucleotides, the CDR3 is TGTGCCACCAGTGATTCGGGACTAGCGGGAAGATCGGACGAGCAGTACTTC. Encoded protein: CATSDSGLAGRSDEQYF.

The rearrangement links TRBV5-1 to TRBJ2-3; TRBD1 is a possible D gene (5 bases). V was clipped by 2 bases and J by 4 bases, with 8 bases between them. The CDR3 runs 13 residues. Germline V gene lookup returns CDR1 SGHRS and CDR2 YFSETQ. CDR3 in amino acids: CASSLGRADTQYF. The CDR3 coding sequence is TGCGCCAGCAGCTTAGGCAGGGCAGATACGCAGTATTTT.

The rearrangement joins TRBV5-1 to TRBJ1-1, with D possibly TRBD1 on 5 matching bases. This CDR3 comprises 14 residues. The germline CDR1 and CDR2 sequences are SGHRS and YFSETQ. Deletions cut 4 bases from V and 1 base from J, with 11 bases between. CDR3 residues: CASSAGTANTEAFF. The CDR3 bases are TGCGCCAGCAGCGCAGGGACGGCGAACACTGAAGCTTTCTTT.

The rearrangement links TRBV29-1 to TRBJ1-4; 8 bases fit TRBD1. V lost 4 bases to trimming and J lost 7 bases; unmatched junction nucleotides: 5. CDR3 size: 13 residues. Per the germline V gene, CDR1 is SQVTM and CDR2 is ANQGSEA. DNA of the CDR3: TGCAGCGTTGTCGTACAGGGGGGTGAAAAACTGTTTTTT. Its translation: CSVVVQGGEKLFF.

J is TRBJ1-2 and V is TRBV10-3, with D possibly TRBD1 on 5 matching bases. The CDR3 has 14 amino acids. V dropped 9 bases and J dropped 6 bases, with 20 bases sitting between them. CDR1 ENHRY and CDR2 SYGVKD come from the germline V gene. Written as DNA, the CDR3 is TGTGCCATTTTAATGACAGAAGGAGTCGATGGCTACACCTTC. Protein: CAILMTEGVDGYTF.

The genes are TRBV4-3 and TRBJ2-1; maybe TRBD1 (5 bases). The germline V gene has CDR1 LGHNA and CDR2 YSLEER. The V and J ends lost 2 bases and 7 bases respectively, with 24 bases between them. The CDR3 totals 18 residues. In nucleotides, the CDR3 is TGCGCCAGCAGCCAACCTCCCTTCCCGGCTAGGGGTCGGAATGAGCAGTTCTTC. It specifies CASSQPPFPARGRNEQFF.

The gene calls are TRBV6-2 or TRBV6-3 and TRBJ2-7, with D possibly matching TRBD1 (6 bases). Germline loops: CDR1 MNHEY, CDR2 SVGEGT. CDR3 length: 14 amino acids. V was clipped by 4 bases and J by 0 bases, with 10 bases between them. The DNA of the CDR3 is TGTGCCAGCAGTTGGGGGCGTAGCTCCTACGAGCAGTACTTC. Translating gives CASSWGRSSYEQYF.

This chain uses TRBV28 with TRBJ2-2; maybe TRBD1 (6 bases). The CDR3 consists of 13 residues. V lost 6 bases and J lost 5, with 10 bases in between. Germline V lookup: CDR1 MDHEN, CDR2 SYDVKM. In DNA, the CDR3 is TGTGCCAGCAGCTCGACAGGAACCGGGGAGCTGTTTTTT. Protein product: CASSSTGTGELFF.

This clone was observed once. The rearrangement links TRBV28 to TRBJ1-5; TRBD1 aligns across 7 bases. Germline V gene sequence: CDR1 MDHEN, CDR2 SYDVKM. V shed 8 bases and J 0 bases; nucleotides not matched to a gene: 4. The CDR3 length is 14 residues. The DNA of the CDR3 is TGTGCCAGCGGCCAGGGGGGTAGCAATCAGCCCCAGCATTTT. This gives the protein CASGQGGSNQPQHF.

The DNA for the CDR3 is TGTGCCAGCAGCTCGTTTACAGGGTCCGGGGAGCTGTTTTTT. Translated, it gives CASSSFTGSGELFF. The chain carries TRBV5-5 and TRBJ2-2, with a possible D match to TRBD1 (6 bases). Trimming left V 3 bases short and J 6 bases short, with 12 bases between. This CDR3 region has 14 residues. From germline, CDR1 is SGHKS and CDR2 YYEKEE (reference sequence).

This clone has more than one count but fewer than ten. The rearrangement joins TRBV29-1 to TRBJ2-4; 7 positions match TRBD2. The CDR3 is made up of 13 amino acids. Germline V gene sequence: CDR1 SQVTM, CDR2 ANQGSEA. The V and J ends lost 3 bases and 5 bases, in that order; junction bases with no gene match: 4. For the CDR3, the DNA is TGCAGCGTTGAGGGTGGGGGGGAAAACATTCAGTACTTC. Translation gives CSVEGGGENIQYF.

Notes on this clone: At one of its ends the junction is not consistent with the germline gene, which may arise from a read error. The V gene is TRBV11-1, the J gene TRBJ2-1; 7 nucleotides line up with TRBD2. This CDR3 has 14 residues. Germline V gives CDR1 SGHAT, CDR2 FQDESV (reference sequence). Here the CDR3 reads CASSLAGSYNEQFF. CDR3 DNA sequence: TGTGCCAGCAGTTTAGCGGGCTCCTACAATGAGCAGTTCTTC.

This chain joins TRBV21-1 and TRBJ2-7; the table names TRBD2, a call not compared with the DNA. TRBV21-1 is an annotated pseudogene. The CDR3 totals 15 residues. The CDR3 reads CASSKSRDSQYEQYF. CDR3 nucleotide sequence: TGTGCCAGCAGCAAGTCCCGGGACTCACAATACGAGCAGTACTTC.

This sequence joins TRBV7-8 and TRBJ2-3; D gene ambiguous. V was shortened by 1 base and J by 3 bases, with 17 bases between the two germline ends. CDR1 is SGHVS, CDR2 FQNEAQ, per germline. The CDR3 spans 17 residues. The CDR3 protein is CASSLVVINRVTDTQYF. The CDR3 coding sequence is TGTGCCAGCAGCTTAGTGGTAATAAATCGAGTAACAGATACGCAGTATTTT.

J is TRBJ1-4 and V is TRBV27; no firm D call. Germline lookup yields CDR1 MNHEY and CDR2 SMNVEV (reference sequence). The CDR3 extends over 14 amino acids. With 5 bases removed from V and 7 bases from J, the gap between germline ends came to 14 bases. In nucleotides, the CDR3 is TGTGCCAGCAGTCCGGACCGTCTTAGTGAAAAACTGTTTTTT. This codes for CASSPDRLSEKLFF. The full variable domain, its missing parts supplied by reference TRBV27 and TRBJ1-4, is EAQVTQNPRYLITVTGKKLTVTCSQNMNHEYMSWYRQDPGLGLRQIYYSMNVEVTDKGDVPEGYKVSRKEKRNFPLILESPSPNQTSLYFCASSPDRLSEKLFFGSGTQLSVL.

The chain links TRBV7-9 to TRBJ2-1, with D unclear. This CDR3 has 12 residues. Trimming removed 2 bases from V and 10 bases from J, with 9 bases in between. CDR1 and CDR2 (germline): SEHNR, FQNEAQ (reference sequence). The CDR3 is CASSLTSVEQFF. The CDR3, as DNA: TGTGCCAGCAGCTTAACCTCGGTGGAGCAGTTCTTC.

The chain uses TRBV5-4 and TRBJ2-1, with 7 bases matching TRBD2. CDR1 and CDR2 from the germline V gene are SGHNT and YYREEE (reference sequence). V shed 4 bases, J shed 5 bases, and the junction held 9 bases outside the gene matches. This CDR3 comprises 15 residues. The CDR3 is CASSGKRDQDNEQFF. CDR3 in DNA: TGTGCCAGCAGCGGCAAGCGGGATCAAGACAATGAGCAGTTCTTC.

This chain joins TRBV3-1 (or the pseudogene TRBV3-2) and TRBJ1-5; the D gene is possibly TRBD1 (6 bases). The CDR3 has 15 residues. The V and J ends lost 2 bases and 0 bases respectively, with 8 bases between them. CDR1 and CDR2 (germline): LGHDT, YNNKEL (reference sequence). The CDR3 region is CASSQQGSSNQPQHF. The CDR3 DNA sequence: TGTGCCAGCAGCCAACAGGGGAGTAGCAATCAGCCCCAGCATTTT.

The chain combines TRBV5-1 with TRBJ2-1; TRBD1 might be the D (5 bases). V was trimmed by 4 bases and J by 6 bases, leaving 20 bases between them. CDR3 length equals 16 residues. The germline V gene has CDR1 SGHRS and CDR2 YFSETQ. Written as DNA, the CDR3 is TGCGCCAGCAGCCCAAAGTTGGGAAGGGGTTCCAATGAGCAGTTCTTC. Translation gives CASSPKLGRGSNEQFF.